What follows describes a single T cell receptor (beta chain). The antigen remains undetermined. Two lung cancer pathologists independently confirmed each histologic diagnosis. These data belong to a study of immune evolution from preneoplasia to lung adenocarcinoma. Study-level points and caveats: Later-stage lesions appeared to have more T cells, more diversity, less clonality.

Germline V lookup: CDR1 SEHNR, CDR2 FQNEAQ (reference sequence). This CDR3 contains 12 residues. Germline trimming cut 6 bases from V and 6 bases from J; bases unmatched to any gene: 2. The assay was immunoSEQ multiplex PCR, and TCRdb's table has in-frame clones only and misses some. This table has several thousand clones, roughly 72% appearing once. The sequence came from a person aged 60-79 years with lung adenocarcinoma. Sequencing input: FFPE adjacent normal lung tissue. The chain links TRBV7-9 to TRBJ2-1, with 7 bases fitting TRBD2. CDR3 amino acids: CASSRLANEQFF. The CDR3 DNA sequence: TGTGCCAGCAGTCGACTAGCCAATGAGCAGTTCTTC.